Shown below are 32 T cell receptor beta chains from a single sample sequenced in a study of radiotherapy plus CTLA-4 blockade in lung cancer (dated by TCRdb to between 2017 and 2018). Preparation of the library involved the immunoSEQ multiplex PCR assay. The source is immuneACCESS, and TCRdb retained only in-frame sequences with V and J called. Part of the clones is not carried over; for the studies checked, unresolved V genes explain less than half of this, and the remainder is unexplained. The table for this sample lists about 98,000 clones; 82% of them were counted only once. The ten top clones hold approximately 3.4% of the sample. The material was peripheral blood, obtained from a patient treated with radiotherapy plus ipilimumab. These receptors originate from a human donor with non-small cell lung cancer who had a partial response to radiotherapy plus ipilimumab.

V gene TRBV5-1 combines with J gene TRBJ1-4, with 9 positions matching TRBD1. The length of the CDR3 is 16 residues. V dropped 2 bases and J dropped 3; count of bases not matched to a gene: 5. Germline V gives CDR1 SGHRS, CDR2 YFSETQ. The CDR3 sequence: CASSFTGGAANEKLFF. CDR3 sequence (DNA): TGCGCCAGCAGCTTTACAGGGGGCGCGGCTAATGAAAAACTGTTTTTT. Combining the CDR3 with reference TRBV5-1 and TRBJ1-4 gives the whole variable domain KAGVTQTPRYLIKTRGQQVTLSCSPISGHRSVSWYQQTPGQGLQFLFEYFSETQRNKGNFPGRFSGRQFSNSRSEMNVSTLELGDSALYLCASSFTGGAANEKLFFGSGTQLSVL.

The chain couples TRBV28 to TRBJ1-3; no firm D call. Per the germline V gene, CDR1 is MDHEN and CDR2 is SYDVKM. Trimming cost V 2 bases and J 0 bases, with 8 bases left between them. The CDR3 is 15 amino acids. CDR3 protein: CASSLMTPSGNTIYF. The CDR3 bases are TGTGCCAGCAGTTTAATGACTCCCTCTGGAAACACCATATATTTT. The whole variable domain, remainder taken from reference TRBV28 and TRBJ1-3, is DVKVTQSSRYLVKRTGEKVFLECVQDMDHENMFWYRQDPGLGLRLIYFSYDVKMKEKGDIPEGYSVSREKKERFSLILESASTNQTSMYLCASSLMTPSGNTIYFGEGSWLTVV.

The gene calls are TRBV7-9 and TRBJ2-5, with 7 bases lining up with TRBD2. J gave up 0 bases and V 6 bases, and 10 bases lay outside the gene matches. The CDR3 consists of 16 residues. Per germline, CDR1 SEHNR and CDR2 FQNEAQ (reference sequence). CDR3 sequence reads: CASRRSGGYNQETQYF. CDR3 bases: TGTGCCAGCAGGCGGTCGGGGGGATATAACCAAGAGACCCAGTACTTC.

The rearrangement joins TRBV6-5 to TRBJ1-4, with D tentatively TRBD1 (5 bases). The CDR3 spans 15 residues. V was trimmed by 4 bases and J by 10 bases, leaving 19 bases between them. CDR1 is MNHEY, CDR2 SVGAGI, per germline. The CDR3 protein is CASSSPAGGVGKLFF. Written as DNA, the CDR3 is TGTGCCAGCAGTTCCCCGGCCGGGGGGGTCGGAAAACTGTTTTTT.

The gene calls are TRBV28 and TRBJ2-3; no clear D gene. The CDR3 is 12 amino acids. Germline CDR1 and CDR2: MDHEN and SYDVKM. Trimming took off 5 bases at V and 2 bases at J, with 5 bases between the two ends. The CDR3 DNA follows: TGTGCCAGCAGTGACAACACAGATACGCAGTATTTT. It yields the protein CASSDNTDTQYF.

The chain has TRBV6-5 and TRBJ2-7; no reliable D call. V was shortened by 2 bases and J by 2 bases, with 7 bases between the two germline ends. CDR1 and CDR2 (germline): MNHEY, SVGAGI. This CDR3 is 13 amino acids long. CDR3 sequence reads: CASSYGPAYEQYF. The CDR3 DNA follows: TGTGCCAGCAGTTACGGGCCCGCCTACGAGCAGTACTTC.

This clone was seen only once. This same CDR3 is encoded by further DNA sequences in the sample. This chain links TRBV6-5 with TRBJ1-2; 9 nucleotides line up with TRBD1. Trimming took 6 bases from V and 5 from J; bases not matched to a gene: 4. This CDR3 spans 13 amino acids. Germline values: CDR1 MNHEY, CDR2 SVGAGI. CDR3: CASRPGQGYGYTF. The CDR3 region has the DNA TGTGCCAGCAGACCGGGACAGGGATATGGCTACACCTTC.

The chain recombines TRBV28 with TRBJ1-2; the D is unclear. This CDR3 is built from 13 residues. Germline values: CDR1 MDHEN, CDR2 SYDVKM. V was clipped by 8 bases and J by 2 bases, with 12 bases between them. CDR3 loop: CASVFGGNYGYTF. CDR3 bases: TGTGCCAGCGTGTTCGGCGGAAACTATGGCTACACCTTC.

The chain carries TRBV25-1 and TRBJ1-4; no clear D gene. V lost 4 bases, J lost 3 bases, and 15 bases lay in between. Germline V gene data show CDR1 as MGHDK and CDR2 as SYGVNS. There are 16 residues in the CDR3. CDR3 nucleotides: TGTGCCAGCAGTGCGGCGGGTAGCCGGGCTAATGAAAAACTGTTTTTT. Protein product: CASSAAGSRANEKLFF.

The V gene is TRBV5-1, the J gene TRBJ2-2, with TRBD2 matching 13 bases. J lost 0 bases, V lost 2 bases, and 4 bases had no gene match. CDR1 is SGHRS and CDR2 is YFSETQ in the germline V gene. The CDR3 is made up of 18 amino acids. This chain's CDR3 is CASSLLAGGKPNTGELFF. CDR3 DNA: TGCGCCAGCAGCTTACTAGCGGGAGGGAAACCGAACACCGGGGAGCTGTTTTTT.

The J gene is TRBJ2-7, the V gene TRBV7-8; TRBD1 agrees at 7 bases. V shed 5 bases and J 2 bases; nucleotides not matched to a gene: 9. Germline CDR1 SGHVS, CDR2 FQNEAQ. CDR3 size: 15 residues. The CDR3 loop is CASSIFAGTAYEQYF. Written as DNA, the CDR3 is TGTGCCAGCAGCATCTTCGCCGGGACAGCCTACGAGCAGTACTTC.

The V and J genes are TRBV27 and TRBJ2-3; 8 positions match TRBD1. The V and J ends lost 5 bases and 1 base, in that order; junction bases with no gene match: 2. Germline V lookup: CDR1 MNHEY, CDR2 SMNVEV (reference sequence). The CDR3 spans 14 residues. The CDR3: CASSVGQGTDTQYF. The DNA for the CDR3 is TGTGCCAGCAGTGTGGGACAGGGCACAGATACGCAGTATTTT.

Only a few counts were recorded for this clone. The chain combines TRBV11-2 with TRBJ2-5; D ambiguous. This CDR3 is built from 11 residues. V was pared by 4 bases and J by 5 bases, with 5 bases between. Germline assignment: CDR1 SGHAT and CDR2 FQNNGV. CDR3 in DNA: TGTGCCAGCAGCTCCCGGGAGACCCAGTACTTC. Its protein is CASSSRETQYF.

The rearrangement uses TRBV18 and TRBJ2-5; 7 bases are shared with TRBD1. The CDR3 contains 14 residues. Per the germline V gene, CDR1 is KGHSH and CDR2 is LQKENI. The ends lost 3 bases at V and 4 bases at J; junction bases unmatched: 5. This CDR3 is CASSPWDRSETQYF. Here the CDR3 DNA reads TGTGCCAGCTCACCCTGGGACAGATCAGAGACCCAGTACTTC.

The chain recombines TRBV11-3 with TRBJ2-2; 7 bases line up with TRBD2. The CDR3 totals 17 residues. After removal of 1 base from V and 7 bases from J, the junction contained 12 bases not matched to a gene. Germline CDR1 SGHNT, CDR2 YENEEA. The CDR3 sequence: CASSLVSGGSVDGELFF. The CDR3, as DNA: TGTGCCAGCAGCTTAGTATCCGGCGGGAGCGTGGACGGGGAGCTGTTTTTT.

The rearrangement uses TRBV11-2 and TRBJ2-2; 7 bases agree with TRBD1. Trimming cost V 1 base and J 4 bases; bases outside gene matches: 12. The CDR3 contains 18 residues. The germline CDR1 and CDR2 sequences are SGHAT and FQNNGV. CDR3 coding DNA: TGTGCCAGCAGCTTAGGCGCTCCAGGGGGTTTTAGCACCGGGGAGCTGTTTTTT. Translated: CASSLGAPGGFSTGELFF.

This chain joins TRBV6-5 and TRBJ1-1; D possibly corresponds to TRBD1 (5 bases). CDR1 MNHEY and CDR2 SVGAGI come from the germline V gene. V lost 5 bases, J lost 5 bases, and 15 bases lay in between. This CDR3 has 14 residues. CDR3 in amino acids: CASSDYRGGTEAFF. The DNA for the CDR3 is TGTGCCAGCAGTGATTATCGGGGGGGGACTGAAGCTTTCTTT.

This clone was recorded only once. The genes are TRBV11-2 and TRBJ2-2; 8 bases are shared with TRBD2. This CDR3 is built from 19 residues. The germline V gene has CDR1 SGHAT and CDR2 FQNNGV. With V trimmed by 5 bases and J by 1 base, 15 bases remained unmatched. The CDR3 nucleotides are TGTGCCAGCAGCCCACAACCCCGCGGGGGGACACGGAACACCGGGGAGCTGTTTTTT. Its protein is CASSPQPRGGTRNTGELFF.

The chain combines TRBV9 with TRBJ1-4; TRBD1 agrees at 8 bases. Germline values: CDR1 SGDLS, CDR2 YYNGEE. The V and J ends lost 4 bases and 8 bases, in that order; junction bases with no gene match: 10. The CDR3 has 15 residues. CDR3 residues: CASSRTRQGREKLFF. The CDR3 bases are TGTGCCAGCAGCAGGACGAGACAGGGGAGGGAAAAACTGTTTTTT.

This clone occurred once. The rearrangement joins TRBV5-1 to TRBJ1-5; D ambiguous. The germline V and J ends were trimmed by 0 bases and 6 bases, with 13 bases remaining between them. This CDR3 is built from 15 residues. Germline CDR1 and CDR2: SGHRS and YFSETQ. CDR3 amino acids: CASSLGERTGQPQHF. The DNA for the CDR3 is TGCGCCAGCAGCTTGGGGGAGAGAACGGGTCAGCCCCAGCATTTT.

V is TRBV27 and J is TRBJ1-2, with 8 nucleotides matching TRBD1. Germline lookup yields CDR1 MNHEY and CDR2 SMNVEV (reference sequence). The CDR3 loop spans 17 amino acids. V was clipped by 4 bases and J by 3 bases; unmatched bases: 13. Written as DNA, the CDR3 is TGTGCCAGCAGTTCCTCCCCCGGACAGGGTAAGGACTATGGCTACACCTTC. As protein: CASSSSPGQGKDYGYTF.

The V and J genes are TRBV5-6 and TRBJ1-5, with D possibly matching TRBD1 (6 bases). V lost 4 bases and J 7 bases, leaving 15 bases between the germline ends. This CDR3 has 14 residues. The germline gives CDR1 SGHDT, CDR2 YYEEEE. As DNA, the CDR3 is TGTGCCAGCAGCCTAAGGGGGTCTCGGCAGCCCCAGCATTTT. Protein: CASSLRGSRQPQHF.

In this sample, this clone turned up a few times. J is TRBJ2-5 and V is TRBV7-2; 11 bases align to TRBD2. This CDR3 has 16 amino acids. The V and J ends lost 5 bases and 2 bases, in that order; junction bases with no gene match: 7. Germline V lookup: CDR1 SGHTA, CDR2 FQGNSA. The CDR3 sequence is CASSTRLAGSQETQYF. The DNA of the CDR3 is TGTGCCAGCAGCACCCGACTAGCGGGGAGTCAAGAGACCCAGTACTTC.

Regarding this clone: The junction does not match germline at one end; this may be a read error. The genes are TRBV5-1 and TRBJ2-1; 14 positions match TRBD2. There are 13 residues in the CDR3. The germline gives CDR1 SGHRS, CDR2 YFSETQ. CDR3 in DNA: TGCGCCAGCAGCTTGGAGGGACTAGCGGGAGAGATCTTC. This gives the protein CASSLEGLAGEIF.

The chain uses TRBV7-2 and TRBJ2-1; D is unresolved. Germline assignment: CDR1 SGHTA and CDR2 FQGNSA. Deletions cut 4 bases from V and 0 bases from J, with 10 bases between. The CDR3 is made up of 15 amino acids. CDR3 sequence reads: CASSSGSPSYNEQFF. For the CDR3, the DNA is TGTGCCAGCAGCTCGGGTAGCCCCTCCTACAATGAGCAGTTCTTC.

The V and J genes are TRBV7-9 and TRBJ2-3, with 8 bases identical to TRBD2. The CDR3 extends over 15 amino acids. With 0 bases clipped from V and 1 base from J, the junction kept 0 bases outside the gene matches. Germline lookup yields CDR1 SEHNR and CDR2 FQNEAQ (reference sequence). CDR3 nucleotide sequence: TGTGCCAGCAGCTTAGCAGCGGGAGGCACAGATACGCAGTATTTT. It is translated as CASSLAAGGTDTQYF.

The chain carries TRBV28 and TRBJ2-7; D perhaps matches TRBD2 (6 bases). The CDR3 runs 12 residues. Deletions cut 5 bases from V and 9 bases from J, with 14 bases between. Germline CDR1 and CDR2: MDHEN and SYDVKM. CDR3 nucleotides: TGTGCCAGCAGTGACCGCCCCGGGGGGCAGTACTTC. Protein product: CASSDRPGGQYF.

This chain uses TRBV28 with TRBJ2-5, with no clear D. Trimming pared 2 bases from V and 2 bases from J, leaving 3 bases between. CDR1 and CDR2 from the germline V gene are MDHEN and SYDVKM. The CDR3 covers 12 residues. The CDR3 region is CASSLLQETQYF. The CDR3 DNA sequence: TGTGCCAGCAGTTTACTTCAAGAGACCCAGTACTTC.

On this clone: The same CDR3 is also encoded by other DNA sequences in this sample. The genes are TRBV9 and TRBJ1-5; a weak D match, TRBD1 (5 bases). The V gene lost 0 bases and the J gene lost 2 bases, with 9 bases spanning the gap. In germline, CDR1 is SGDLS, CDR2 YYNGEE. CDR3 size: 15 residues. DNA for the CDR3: TGTGCCAGCAGCGTAGGGCAGGGTGGCAATCAGCCCCAGCATTTT. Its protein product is CASSVGQGGNQPQHF.

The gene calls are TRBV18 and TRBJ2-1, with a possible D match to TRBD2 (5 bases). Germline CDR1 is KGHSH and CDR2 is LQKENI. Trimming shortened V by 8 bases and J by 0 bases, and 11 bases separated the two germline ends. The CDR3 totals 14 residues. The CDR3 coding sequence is TGTGCCAGCGCTCCAAGCGGCTCCTACAATGAGCAGTTCTTC. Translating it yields CASAPSGSYNEQFF.

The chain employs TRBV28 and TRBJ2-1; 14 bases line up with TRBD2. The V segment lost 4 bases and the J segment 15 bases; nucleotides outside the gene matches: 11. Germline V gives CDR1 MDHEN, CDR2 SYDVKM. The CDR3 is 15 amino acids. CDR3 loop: CASSSGTSGSRSTFF. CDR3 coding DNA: TGTGCCAGCAGTTCCGGGACTAGCGGGAGTAGGAGTACGTTCTTC. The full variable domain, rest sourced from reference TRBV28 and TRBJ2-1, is DVKVTQSSRYLVKRTGEKVFLECVQDMDHENMFWYRQDPGLGLRLIYFSYDVKMKEKGDIPEGYSVSREKKERFSLILESASTNQTSMYLCASSSGTSGSRSTFFGPGTRLTVL.

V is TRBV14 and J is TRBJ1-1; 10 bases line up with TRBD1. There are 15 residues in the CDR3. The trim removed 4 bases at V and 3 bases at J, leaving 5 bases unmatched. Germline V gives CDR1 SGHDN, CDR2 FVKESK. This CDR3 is CASSRLGTGDTEAFF. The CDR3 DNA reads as TGTGCCAGCAGCCGCCTCGGGACAGGGGACACTGAAGCTTTCTTT. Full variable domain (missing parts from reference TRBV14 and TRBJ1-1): EAGVTQFPSHSVIEKGQTVTLRCDPISGHDNLYWYRRVMGKEIKFLLHFVKESKQDESGMPNNRFLAERTGGTYSTLKVQPAELEDSGVYFCASSRLGTGDTEAFFGQGTRLTVV.